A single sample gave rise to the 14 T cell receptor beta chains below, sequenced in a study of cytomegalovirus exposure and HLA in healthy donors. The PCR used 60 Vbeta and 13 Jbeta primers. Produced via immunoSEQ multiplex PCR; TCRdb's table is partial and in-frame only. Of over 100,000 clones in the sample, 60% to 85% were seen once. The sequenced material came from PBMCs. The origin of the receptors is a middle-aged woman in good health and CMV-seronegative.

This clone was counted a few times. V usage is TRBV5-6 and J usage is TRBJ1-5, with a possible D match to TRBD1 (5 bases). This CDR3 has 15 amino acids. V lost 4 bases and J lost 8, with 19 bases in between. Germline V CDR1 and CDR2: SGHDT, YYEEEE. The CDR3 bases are TGTGCCAGCAGCACAGCGGGACGCTTTAACAAGCCCCAGCATTTT. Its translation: CASSTAGRFNKPQHF.

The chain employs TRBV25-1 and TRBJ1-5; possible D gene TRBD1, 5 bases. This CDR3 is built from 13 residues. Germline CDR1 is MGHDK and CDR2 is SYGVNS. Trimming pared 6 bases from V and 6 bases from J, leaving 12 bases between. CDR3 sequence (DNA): TGTGCCAGCAGCCGGTCCGGGGGTCAGCCCCAGCATTTT. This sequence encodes CASSRSGGQPQHF.

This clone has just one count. The CDR3 DNA is TGTGCCAGCAGCCTGGCGGGGGGCAATCAGCCCCAGCATTTT. Its protein product is CASSLAGGNQPQHF. V usage is TRBV5-4 and J usage is TRBJ1-5, with D perhaps TRBD1 (5 bases). V was clipped by 4 bases and J by 2 bases, with 10 bases between them. The germline V gene has CDR1 SGHNT and CDR2 YYREEE (reference sequence). This CDR3 has 14 amino acids.

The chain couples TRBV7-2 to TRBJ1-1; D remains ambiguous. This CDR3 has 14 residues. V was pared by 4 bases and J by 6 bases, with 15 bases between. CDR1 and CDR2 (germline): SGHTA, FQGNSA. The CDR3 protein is CASSSGVLRAEAFF. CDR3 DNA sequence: TGTGCCAGCAGCTCTGGAGTCCTGAGAGCTGAAGCTTTCTTT.

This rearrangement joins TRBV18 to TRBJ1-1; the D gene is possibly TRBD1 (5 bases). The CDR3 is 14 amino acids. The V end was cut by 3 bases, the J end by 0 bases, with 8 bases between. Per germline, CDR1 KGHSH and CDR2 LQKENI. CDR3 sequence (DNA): TGTGCCAGCTCACCGACAGCCATGAACACTGAAGCTTTCTTT. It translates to CASSPTAMNTEAFF.

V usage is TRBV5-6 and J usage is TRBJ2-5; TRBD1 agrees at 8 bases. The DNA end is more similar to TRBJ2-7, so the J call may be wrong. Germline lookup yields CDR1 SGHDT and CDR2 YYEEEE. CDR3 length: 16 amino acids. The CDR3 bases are TGTGCCAGCAGCCCGGAACCCGGGACAGGTCCCTACGAGCAGTACTTC. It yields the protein CASSPEPGTGPYEQYF.

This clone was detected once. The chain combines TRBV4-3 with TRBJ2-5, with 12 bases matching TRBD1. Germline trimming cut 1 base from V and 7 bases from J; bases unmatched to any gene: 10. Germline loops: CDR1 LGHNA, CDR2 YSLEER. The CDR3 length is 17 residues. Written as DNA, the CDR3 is TGCGCCAGCAGCCAAGTGCCGGGACAGGGGGCGCGGGGGACCCAGTACTTC. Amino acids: CASSQVPGQGARGTQYF.

CDR3 DNA sequence: TGTGCCAGCAGCATCCAGGGGGTGTACTATGGCTACACCTTC. This codes for CASSIQGVYYGYTF. This rearrangement joins TRBV5-4 to TRBJ1-2, with TRBD1 matching over 7 bases. J was trimmed by 3 bases and V by 4 bases; bases with no gene match: 6. The CDR3 extends over 14 amino acids. Germline V gives CDR1 SGHNT, CDR2 YYREEE (reference sequence).

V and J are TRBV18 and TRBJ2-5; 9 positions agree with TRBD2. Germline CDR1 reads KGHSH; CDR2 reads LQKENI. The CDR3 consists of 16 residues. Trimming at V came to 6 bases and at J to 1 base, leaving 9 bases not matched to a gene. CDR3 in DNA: TGTGCCAGCTCTCCCACCGGCGGGGGGGTCCAAGAGACCCAGTACTTC. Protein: CASSPTGGGVQETQYF.

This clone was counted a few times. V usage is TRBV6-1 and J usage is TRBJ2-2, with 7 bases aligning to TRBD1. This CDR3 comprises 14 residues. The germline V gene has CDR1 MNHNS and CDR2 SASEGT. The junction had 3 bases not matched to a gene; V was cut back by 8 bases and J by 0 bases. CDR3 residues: CASPGTANTGELFF. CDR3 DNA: TGTGCCAGCCCCGGGACAGCGAACACCGGGGAGCTGTTTTTT.

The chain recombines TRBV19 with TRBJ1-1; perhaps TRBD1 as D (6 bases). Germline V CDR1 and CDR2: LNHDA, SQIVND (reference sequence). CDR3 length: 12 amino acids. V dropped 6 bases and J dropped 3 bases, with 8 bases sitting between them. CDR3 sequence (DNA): TGTGCCAGTAGCGGACAGTACACTGAAGCTTTCTTT. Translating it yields CASSGQYTEAFF. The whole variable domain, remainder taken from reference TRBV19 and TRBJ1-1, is DGGITQSPKYLFRKEGQNVTLSCEQNLNHDAMYWYRQDPGQGLRLIYYSQIVNDFQKGDIAEGYSVSREKKESFPLTVTSAQKNPTAFYLCASSGQYTEAFFGQGTRLTVV.

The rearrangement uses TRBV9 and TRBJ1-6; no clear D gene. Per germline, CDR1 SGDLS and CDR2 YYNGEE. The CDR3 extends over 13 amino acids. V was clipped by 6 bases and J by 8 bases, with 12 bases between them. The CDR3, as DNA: TGTGCCAGCACCTACCGCCCCGATTCACCCCTCCACTTT. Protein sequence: CASTYRPDSPLHF.

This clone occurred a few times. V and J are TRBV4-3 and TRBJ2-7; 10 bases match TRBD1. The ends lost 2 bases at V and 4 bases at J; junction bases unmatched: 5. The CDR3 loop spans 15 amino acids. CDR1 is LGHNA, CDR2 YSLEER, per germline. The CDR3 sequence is CASSQLDRGRYEQYF. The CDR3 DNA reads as TGCGCCAGCAGCCAACTCGACAGGGGGCGGTACGAGCAGTACTTC.

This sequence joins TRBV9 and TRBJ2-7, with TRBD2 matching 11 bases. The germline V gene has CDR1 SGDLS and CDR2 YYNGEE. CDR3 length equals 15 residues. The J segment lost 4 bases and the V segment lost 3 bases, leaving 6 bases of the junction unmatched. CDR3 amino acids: CASSASSGGPYEQYF. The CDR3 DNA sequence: TGTGCCAGCAGCGCCTCTAGCGGGGGGCCATACGAGCAGTACTTC.